The 20 T cell receptor beta chains listed next were all sequenced from one sample in a study of regulatory T cells in long-lasting Graves disease. Sample time point: newly diagnosed GD, antithyroid drugs for less than 3 months. There was RNA extracted from PBMCs, and the TCR library was made from it. The authors built TCR beta libraries using iRepertoire HTBI primers and Arm-PCR of CDR3 regions. TCRdb used MiXCR to reprocess the multiplex PCR reads, holding one entry per CDR3 protein. The table lists around 500,000 distinct CDR3 sequences, 12% of them singletons. These data were also filed under a second study, of T cells in Graves' hyperthyroidism and ophthalmopathy.

The material sequenced was peripheral blood mononuclear cells (PBMCs), taken at new diagnosis, from a patient treated with antithyroid drugs. The receptors here all came from a woman aged 25 to 45 with Graves disease.

This clonotype was counted at least ten times. The chain couples TRBV7-9 to TRBJ2-3; D perhaps matches TRBD2 (6 bases). The CDR3 length is 16 residues. The germline V gene has CDR1 SEHNR and CDR2 FQNEAQ (reference sequence). Trimming stripped 2 bases from V and 10 bases from J, with 22 bases between. CDR3: CASSLPTSLMSGAQYF. As DNA, the CDR3 is TGTGCCAGCAGCTTACCCACTAGCCTAATGAGTGGAGCGCAGTATTTT.

This clonotype was counted at least ten times. The CDR3 DNA reads as TGTGCCAGCAGCTCCGGGGTTGTGGGCAATCAGCCCCAGCATTTT. Translating gives CASSSGVVGNQPQHF. The chain joins TRBV5-5 to TRBJ1-5; D ambiguous. Per germline, CDR1 SGHKS and CDR2 YYEKEE (reference sequence). V lost 3 bases and J lost 2, with 12 bases in between. This CDR3 is 15 amino acids long.

The table lists this clonotype with many counts. The chain carries TRBV12-3 or TRBV12-4 and TRBJ2-1; 7 bases align to TRBD2. The CDR3 sequence is 14 residues long. The ends lost 0 bases at V and 8 bases at J; junction bases unmatched: 4. The CDR3 nucleotides read TGTGCCAGCAGTTTAGCCCCACGGGGGGATGAGCAGTTCTTC. Its translation: CASSLAPRGDEQFF.

The sample holds many counts of this clonotype. The chain employs TRBV27 and TRBJ2-2, with D perhaps TRBD2 (7 bases). Germline lookup yields CDR1 MNHEY and CDR2 SMNVEV (reference sequence). This CDR3 comprises 14 residues. The ends were cut back, 4 bases at V and 6 bases at J, with 12 bases in the middle. The CDR3 reads CASSSAGAAGELFF. The CDR3 DNA reads as TGTGCCAGCAGTTCGGCGGGGGCGGCCGGGGAGCTGTTTTTT.

This chain uses TRBV20-1 with TRBJ2-7; TRBD2 might be the D (6 bases). Between the trimmed V and J ends, which lost 0 bases and 3 bases, there was a span of 12 bases. The germline CDR1 and CDR2 sequences are DFQATT and SNEGSKA (reference sequence). This CDR3 region has 14 residues. In DNA, the CDR3 is TGCAGTGCTAGAGATGCGGGGACCTTCTACGAGCAGTACTTC. It codes for CSARDAGTFYEQYF.

This clonotype appeared many times. The chain couples TRBV6-2 or TRBV6-3 to TRBJ2-1; a weak D match, TRBD2 (6 bases). This CDR3 is 13 amino acids long. Germline V gives CDR1 MNHEY, CDR2 SVGEGT. V dropped 6 bases and J dropped 3 bases, with 9 bases sitting between them. The CDR3 nucleotides are TGTGCCAGCAGACTAGCAGACTACAATGAGCAGTTCTTC. This codes for CASRLADYNEQFF.

This clonotype was seen many times. The chain employs TRBV20-1 and TRBJ2-3; 7 positions agree with TRBD2. The CDR3 is 16 amino acids. Unmatched junction bases numbered 9, after V lost 0 bases and J lost 3 bases. Per germline, CDR1 DFQATT and CDR2 SNEGSKA (reference sequence). CDR3 protein: CSARDRGREATDTQYF. As DNA, the CDR3 is TGCAGTGCTAGAGATCGTGGACGGGAGGCGACAGATACGCAGTATTTT.

In its sample, this clonotype was seen many times. The gene calls are TRBV11-2 and TRBJ2-7, with a tentative D call TRBD1 (7 bases). Trimming pared 5 bases from V and 4 bases from J, leaving 15 bases between. The CDR3 has 14 residues. CDR1 is SGHAT and CDR2 is FQNNGV in the germline V gene. CDR3 sequence (DNA): TGTGCCAGCAGCCCGCACAGGGGAGGATACGAGCAGTACTTC. It encodes CASSPHRGGYEQYF. Drawing the rest from reference TRBV11-2 and TRBJ2-7, the complete variable domain is EAGVAQSPRYKIIEKRQSVAFWCNPISGHATLYWYQQILGQGPKLLIQFQNNGVVDDSQLPKDRFSAERLKGVDSTLKIQPAKLEDSAVYLCASSPHRGGYEQYFGPGTRLTVT.

This clonotype was picked up many times. The chain is built from TRBV18 and TRBJ2-1; D is ambiguous. The CDR3 consists of 16 residues. V shed 0 bases and J shed 0 bases, with 9 bases lying between them. CDR1 and CDR2 from the germline V gene are KGHSH and LQKENI. The CDR3 region has the DNA TGTGCCAGCTCACCACCTGGCAGGAGCTCCTACAATGAGCAGTTCTTC. Translating gives CASSPPGRSSYNEQFF.

This clonotype was observed at least ten times. This chain uses TRBV28 with TRBJ2-1; 8 bases fit TRBD2. Germline CDR1 MDHEN, CDR2 SYDVKM. The V gene end was trimmed by 5 bases and the J gene end by 4 bases; junction bases not matched to a gene: 7. The CDR3 runs 15 residues. CDR3 protein: CASSPSGSGYNEQFF. The CDR3 bases are TGTGCCAGCAGTCCCAGCGGGAGCGGGTACAATGAGCAGTTCTTC. Full variable domain (missing parts from reference TRBV28 and TRBJ2-1): DVKVTQSSRYLVKRTGEKVFLECVQDMDHENMFWYRQDPGLGLRLIYFSYDVKMKEKGDIPEGYSVSREKKERFSLILESASTNQTSMYLCASSPSGSGYNEQFFGPGTRLTVL.

Of note for this clonotype: With a much larger clone just one base away, this may be a read error. The chain employs TRBV19 and TRBJ2-5; 7 bases are shared with TRBD2. Germline CDR1 is LNHDA and CDR2 is SQIVND (reference sequence). V was pared by 10 bases and J by 5 bases, with 19 bases of the junction left unmatched. The CDR3 has 16 residues. DNA of the CDR3: TGTGCCACTAAGGCTAGCGGATTATTTACGGCGGAGACCCAGTACTTC. Residues: CATKASGLFTAETQYF.

This CDR3 is CASSSRRAEAFF. The CDR3 nucleotides are TGTGCCAGCAGTTCCCGGAGGGCTGAAGCTTTCTTT. J is TRBJ1-1 and V is TRBV6-5, with D unclear. V lost 4 bases to trimming and J lost 6 bases, with 9 bases between them. Germline CDR1 is MNHEY and CDR2 is SVGAGI. The CDR3 is 12 amino acids.

This clonotype was recorded at least ten times. The chain couples TRBV27 to TRBJ2-3, with TRBD2 as a possible D gene (6 bases). The CDR3 is made up of 14 amino acids. V gave up 6 bases and J gave up 1 base, with 11 bases separating them. Germline loops: CDR1 MNHEY, CDR2 SMNVEV (reference sequence). Here the CDR3 reads CASRSGLRTDTQYF. CDR3 coding DNA: TGTGCCAGCAGGAGCGGGCTCCGCACAGATACGCAGTATTTT.

This clonotype was seen repeatedly, ten times or more. This chain uses TRBV11-3 with TRBJ2-7; D ambiguous. Germline V gene lookup returns CDR1 SGHNT and CDR2 YENEEA. Trimming took off 5 bases at V and 13 bases at J, with 21 bases between the two ends. This CDR3 has 13 amino acids. The CDR3 here is CASSDRSSHYLYF. The CDR3 DNA sequence: TGTGCCAGCAGCGATCGGTCCAGTCATTATCTTTACTTC.

This sequence joins TRBV7-9 and TRBJ2-7; 10 positions match TRBD2. Germline CDR1 reads SEHNR; CDR2 reads FQNEAQ (reference sequence). V lost 5 bases, J lost 2 bases, and 9 bases stayed unmatched. The CDR3 is 16 residues long. CDR3 sequence: CASSPRTSGLTYEQYF. Here the CDR3 DNA reads TGTGCCAGCAGCCCACGGACTAGCGGACTAACCTACGAGCAGTACTTC. Together with reference TRBV7-9 and TRBJ2-7, the CDR3 gives the full variable domain: DTGVSQNPRHKITKRGQNVTFRCDPISEHNRLYWYRQTLGQGPEFLTYFQNEAQLEKSRLLSDRFSAERPKGSFSTLEIQRTEQGDSAMYLCASSPRTSGLTYEQYFGPGTRLTVT.

This clonotype was observed a handful of times. The rearrangement links TRBV7-9 to TRBJ2-2; 8 nucleotides match TRBD2. V dropped 5 bases and J dropped 6; count of bases not matched to a gene: 14. Germline V lookup: CDR1 SEHNR, CDR2 FQNEAQ (reference sequence). The CDR3 has 17 residues. CDR3 coding DNA: TGTGCCAGCAGCGTACCGAAAGCGGGAGTGGGGCCCGGGGAGCTGTTTTTT. Amino acid sequence: CASSVPKAGVGPGELFF. The whole variable domain, filled in from reference TRBV7-9 and TRBJ2-2, reads DTGVSQNPRHKITKRGQNVTFRCDPISEHNRLYWYRQTLGQGPEFLTYFQNEAQLEKSRLLSDRFSAERPKGSFSTLEIQRTEQGDSAMYLCASSVPKAGVGPGELFFGEGSRLTVL.

This clonotype has a single count. The chain links TRBV4-1 to TRBJ2-7; 11 nucleotides align to TRBD1. CDR1 and CDR2 from the germline V gene are MGHRA and YSYEKL. This CDR3 is built from 17 residues. V shed 0 bases and J 3 bases; nucleotides not matched to a gene: 7. The DNA of the CDR3 is TGCGCCAGCAGCCAAGATAGCGGGACAGGGGGGTTCTACGAGCAGTACTTC. Protein sequence: CASSQDSGTGGFYEQYF.

This clonotype was counted at least ten times. This chain joins TRBV7-9 and TRBJ2-1; D unresolved. The CDR3 has 15 residues. The V and J ends lost 1 base and 10 bases respectively, with 17 bases between them. Germline lookup yields CDR1 SEHNR and CDR2 FQNEAQ (reference sequence). The CDR3 DNA follows: TGTGCCAGCAGCTTAGGGGAACCAGGAGCCAGGGAGCAGTTCTTC. Translated, it gives CASSLGEPGAREQFF.

This clonotype has at least ten counts. The rearrangement links TRBV12-3 or TRBV12-4 to TRBJ2-1; D unresolved. This CDR3 has 14 residues. V lost 1 base to trimming and J lost 7 bases, with 11 bases between them. CDR3 residues: CASSLVLVNNEQFF. CDR3 coding DNA: TGTGCCAGCAGTTTAGTCCTAGTTAATAATGAGCAGTTCTTC.

This clonotype showed up many times. This chain's CDR3 is CASSPINEREISEQYF. The CDR3 region has the DNA TGTGCCAGCAGCCCGATAAACGAGCGGGAGATCAGCGAGCAGTACTTC. This sequence joins TRBV11-2 and TRBJ2-7; 8 nucleotides align to TRBD2. The germline V gene has CDR1 SGHAT and CDR2 FQNNGV. The CDR3 is 16 amino acids. The J segment lost 6 bases and the V segment lost 5 bases, leaving 15 bases of the junction unmatched.